The entry below gives a single T cell receptor beta chain sequence along with its context. PCR involved 60 Vbeta and 13 Jbeta primers. Using immunoSEQ multiplex PCR, the repertoire was profiled, and TCRdb retains in-frame clones only, with some absent. The sample consists of under 150,000 clones, 80% of them appearing once. This record comes from a study of cytomegalovirus exposure and HLA in healthy donors. Germline assignment: CDR1 SGHTA and CDR2 FQGNSA. With 5 bases removed from V and 3 bases from J, the gap between germline ends came to 14 bases. The CDR3 loop spans 15 amino acids. This receptor was obtained from a man aged 40-49 years in good health and CMV-seropositive. What was sequenced was PBMCs. This rearrangement joins TRBV7-2 to TRBJ1-5; D is perhaps TRBD1 (6 bases). DNA of the CDR3: TGTGCCAGCAGCCCCATTACAGGGTCCAATCAGCCCCAGCATTTT. Its protein is CASSPITGSNQPQHF.